Sequencing of this T cell receptor (beta chain) was carried out in a study of T cell repertoires in cytomegalovirus infection (dated by TCRdb to between 2018 and 2021). For context, the study as a whole: The HLA type of each donor mattered for the analysis, because public TCR beta signatures pointed to carriage of CMV infection along with the matching HLA type.

V drops 1 base and J drops 3 bases, leaving 10 bases in between. Sequences SGHDT (CDR1) and YYEEEE (CDR2) are obtained from the germline V gene. The CDR3 sequence holds 14 residues, the cysteine and phenylalanine included. Only the CDR3 portion is preserved as DNA: 42 bases, with reading frame beginning at the first base. In its sample, this clonotype was seen many times. Its specific antigen is unknown. Base qualities are not provided; no much larger clone lies one nucleotide away. General conclusions and limits of the study: Carriers of CMV infection plus the relevant HLA type were discriminated by the cumulative frequency of public TCR beta family members in the study cohort and in an independent roughly 400-donor cohort. The ex vivo response was dominated by HLA-C-restricted CMV-specific TCR beta clonotypes, and the single most frequent clonotype in two of eight donors was supplied by these HLA-C-restricted clonotypes.

TCRdb names Illumina HiSeq 1500 as the instrument used. The public reads were reprocessed in TCRdb via fastp at Q25 and MiXCR, keeping in-frame beta chains. Rows are unified per CDR3 protein, each entry keeping the most common DNA and genes. In this sample the table shows approximately 190,000 distinct CDR3 sequences, approximately 9.6% of which occur a single time. In total, the top ten clones hold 4.6% of the sample. This chain joins TRBV5-6 to TRBJ1-1, with the D gene not clear enough to name. This receptor was identified in a human donor in good health (CMV status not recorded). Some clones in this sample may be carry-over from other donors' samples. The material sequenced was PBMCs. The nucleotide sequence reads as follows: TGTGCCAGCAGCTTGATGAGGGAGTACACTGAAGCTTTCTTT. Its amino acids are CASSLMREYTEAFF. Supplemented by the reference TRBV5-6 and TRBJ1-1 proteins around the CDR3, the complete variable domain is DAGVTQSPTHLIKTRGQQVTLRCSPKSGHDTVSWYQQALGQGPQFIFQYYEEEERQRGNFPDRFSGHQFPNYSSELNVNALLLGDSALYLCASSLMREYTEAFFGQGTRLTVV.